This TCR beta chain appears in the sequencing data of a study of CD8 T cells in ankylosing spondylitis. Study-level points and caveats: Reactive arthritis synovial fluid and blood were previously reported to contain some motif variants. Significant enrichment of disease-linked clones was reported in matched ankylosing spondylitis synovial fluid.

TCRdb reprocessed the 5' RACE reads with MiXCR, giving one entry per CDR3 protein. The sample has 250,000 to 350,000 distinct CDR3 sequences; less than 25% are singletons. Germline V gene sequence: CDR1 DFQATT, CDR2 SNEGSKA (reference sequence). Trimming removed 1 base at V and 3 bases at J, with 10 bases between. This CDR3 has 13 amino acids. As concerns this clonotype: Its specificity is unknown.

Sequences were obtained from blood, either unsorted or a sorted T cell fraction (not recorded which). The TCR sequence derives from a female donor with ankylosing spondylitis or in good health (not recorded which). This chain uses TRBV20-1 with TRBJ2-7; possibly TRBD1 for D (5 bases). The CDR3: CSARGRQFYEQYF. The CDR3 DNA reads TGCAGTGCTAGAGGCCGACAGTTCTACGAGCAGTACTTC.